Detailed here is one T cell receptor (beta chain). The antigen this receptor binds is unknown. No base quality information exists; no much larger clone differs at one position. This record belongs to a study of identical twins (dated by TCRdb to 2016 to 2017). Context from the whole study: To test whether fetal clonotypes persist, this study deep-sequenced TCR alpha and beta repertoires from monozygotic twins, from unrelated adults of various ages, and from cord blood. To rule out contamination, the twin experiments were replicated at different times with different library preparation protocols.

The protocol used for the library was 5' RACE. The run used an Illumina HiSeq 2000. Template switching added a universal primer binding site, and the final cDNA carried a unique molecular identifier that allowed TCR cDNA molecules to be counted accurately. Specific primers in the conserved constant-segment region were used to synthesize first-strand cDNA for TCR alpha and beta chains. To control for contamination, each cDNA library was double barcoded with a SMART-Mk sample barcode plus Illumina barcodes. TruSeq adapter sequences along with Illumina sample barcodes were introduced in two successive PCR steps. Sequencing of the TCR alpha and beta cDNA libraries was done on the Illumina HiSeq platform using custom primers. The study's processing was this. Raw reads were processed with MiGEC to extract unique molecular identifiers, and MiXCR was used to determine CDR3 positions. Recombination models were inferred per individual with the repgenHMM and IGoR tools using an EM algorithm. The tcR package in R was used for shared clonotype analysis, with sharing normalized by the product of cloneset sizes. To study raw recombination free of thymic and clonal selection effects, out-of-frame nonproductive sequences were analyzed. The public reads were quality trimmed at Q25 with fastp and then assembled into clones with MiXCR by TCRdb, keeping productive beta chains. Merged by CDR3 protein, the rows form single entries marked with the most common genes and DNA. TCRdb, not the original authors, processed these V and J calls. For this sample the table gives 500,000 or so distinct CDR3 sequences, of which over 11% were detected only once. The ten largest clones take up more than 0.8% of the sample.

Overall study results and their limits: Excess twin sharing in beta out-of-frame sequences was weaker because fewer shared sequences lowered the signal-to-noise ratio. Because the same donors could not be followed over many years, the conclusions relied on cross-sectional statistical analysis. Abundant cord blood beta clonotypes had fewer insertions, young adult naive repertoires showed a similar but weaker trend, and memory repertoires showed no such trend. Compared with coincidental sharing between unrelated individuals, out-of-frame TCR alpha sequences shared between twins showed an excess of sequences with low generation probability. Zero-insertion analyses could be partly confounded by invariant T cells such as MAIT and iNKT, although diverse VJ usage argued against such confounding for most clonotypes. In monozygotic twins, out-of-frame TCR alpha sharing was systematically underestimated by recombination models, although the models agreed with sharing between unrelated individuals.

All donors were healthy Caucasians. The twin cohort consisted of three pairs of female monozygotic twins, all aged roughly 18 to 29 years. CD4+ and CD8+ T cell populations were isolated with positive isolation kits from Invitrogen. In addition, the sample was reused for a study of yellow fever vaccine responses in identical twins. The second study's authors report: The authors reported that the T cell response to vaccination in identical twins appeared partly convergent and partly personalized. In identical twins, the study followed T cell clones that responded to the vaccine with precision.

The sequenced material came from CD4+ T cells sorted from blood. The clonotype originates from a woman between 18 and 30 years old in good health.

The CDR3 sequence is CASSLKTLGNTIYF. The DNA sequence reads TGTGCCAGCAGCCTGAAGACACTTGGAAACACCATATATTTT. Recombination linked TRBV3-1 to TRBJ1-3; no D gene is confidently identified. The CDR3 numbers 14 residues from cysteine through phenylalanine. CDR3 DNA is the only sequence kept; it has 42 bases, read in frame from the first base. V sheds 4 bases and J sheds 3 bases, leaving 10 bases between their ends. CDR1 is given as LGHDT and CDR2 as YNNKEL, both from the germline V gene (reference sequence).